The 29 T cell receptor beta chains below come from one sample, sequenced in a study of neurological immune-mediated disorders (dated 2019 in TCRdb). Preparation of the library involved 5' RACE. TCRdb shows the sequencer as Illumina HiSeq 2500. Using fastp trimming at Q25 and MiXCR clonotype assembly, TCRdb reanalyzed the public sequencing data and kept in-frame beta chains. Every entry covers one CDR3 protein and lists the most common genes and DNA from its rows. The sample table contains about 27,000 distinct CDR3 sequences; only one count was recorded for over 20% of them. 16% of the sample is in the top ten clones. Sequencing was performed on PBMCs. The receptors originated from a woman aged 55-69 years in good health.

This clonotype was seen at least ten times. The rearrangement joins TRBV7-8 to TRBJ2-7; D may be TRBD1 (5 bases). The CDR3 is 14 amino acids. CDR1 and CDR2 from the germline V gene are SGHVS and FQNEAQ. Trimming took 5 bases from V and 6 from J, leaving 17 bases between them. The CDR3 coding sequence is TGTGCCAGCAGCCTCCAACCTCAGGGTACCGAGCAGTACTTC. It encodes CASSLQPQGTEQYF.

This clonotype was recorded many times. The V gene is TRBV6-4, the J gene TRBJ2-2; D is unresolved. CDR1 and CDR2 from the germline V gene are MRHNA and SNTAGT. V was pared by 0 bases and J by 6 bases, with 5 bases between. The CDR3 is 13 residues long. The CDR3 nucleotides read TGTGCCAGCAGTGACTCTTCGCCCGGGGAGCTGTTTTTT. It yields the protein CASSDSSPGELFF.

Ten or more counts support this clonotype. V gene TRBV6-2 or TRBV6-3 combines with J gene TRBJ1-5; 7 bases are shared with TRBD1. Germline loops: CDR1 MNHEY, CDR2 SVGEGT. V was pared by 6 bases and J by 3 bases, with 5 bases of the junction left unmatched. The CDR3 is made up of 14 amino acids. The CDR3 DNA reads as TGTGCCAGCAGCTCGACAGGGACCAATCAGCCCCAGCATTTT. This codes for CASSSTGTNQPQHF.

This chain joins TRBV11-3 and TRBJ2-7; perhaps TRBD1 as D (5 bases). Germline V gene sequence: CDR1 SGHNT, CDR2 YENEEA. The CDR3 runs 13 residues. The V end lost 1 base, the J end lost 7 bases, and 11 bases lay between the germline ends. CDR3 protein: CASSLGTWREQYF. The CDR3 nucleotides are TGTGCCAGCAGCTTAGGGACATGGCGTGAGCAGTACTTC.

Within the sample, this clonotype is medium-sized (0.01 to 0.1%). The rearrangement joins TRBV6-5 to TRBJ1-6; D may be TRBD1 (5 bases). Germline V gene data show CDR1 as MNHEY and CDR2 as SVGAGI. V was trimmed by 2 bases and J by 9 bases, leaving 5 bases between them. The length of the CDR3 is 12 residues. The CDR3 spells CASSYRGSPLHF. The DNA of the CDR3 is TGTGCCAGCAGTTACAGGGGTTCACCCCTCCACTTT.

The sample holds a few counts of this clonotype. The genes are TRBV6-1 and TRBJ1-1, with 7 bases matching TRBD1. Germline CDR1 and CDR2: MNHNS and SASEGT. This CDR3 spans 14 amino acids. The J segment lost 5 bases and the V segment lost 5 bases, leaving 8 bases of the junction unmatched. CDR3 amino acids: CASSLPGQRTEAFF. The CDR3 nucleotides are TGTGCCAGCAGTCTACCGGGACAGAGGACTGAAGCTTTCTTT.

This clonotype showed up many times. The chain uses TRBV11-2 and TRBJ2-3, with 9 bases fitting TRBD2. This CDR3 is 16 amino acids long. Trimming at V came to 1 base and at J to 2 bases, leaving 4 bases not matched to a gene. Per germline, CDR1 SGHAT and CDR2 FQNNGV. CDR3 loop: CASSLGSSGTTDTQYF. DNA for the CDR3: TGTGCCAGCAGCTTAGGGTCTAGCGGGACCACAGATACGCAGTATTTT.

There are many counts of this clonotype. The chain uses TRBV25-1 and TRBJ2-7, with D perhaps TRBD1 (5 bases). This CDR3 spans 14 amino acids. Germline V CDR1 and CDR2: MGHDK, SYGVNS. V was cut by 3 bases and J by 1 base, with 10 bases left in between. The CDR3 loop is CASSEQGPSYEQYF. The CDR3 DNA sequence: TGTGCCAGCAGTGAGCAGGGTCCGTCCTACGAGCAGTACTTC.

This clonotype came up many times. This chain joins TRBV20-1 and TRBJ2-7, with D tentatively TRBD1 (6 bases). V was pared by 5 bases and J by 1 base, with 18 bases between. Germline V gene lookup returns CDR1 DFQATT and CDR2 SNEGSKA (reference sequence). The CDR3 is 15 residues long. CDR3 nucleotides: TGCAGTGCTGAGACCGGGACAAAGAAATCCTACGAGCAGTACTTC. Its translation: CSAETGTKKSYEQYF.

In this sample, this clonotype turned up many times. This sequence joins TRBV20-1 and TRBJ1-6; 9 bases are shared with TRBD1. V shed 0 bases, J shed 9 bases, and the junction held 9 bases outside the gene matches. The CDR3 is 16 amino acids. Per the germline V gene, CDR1 is DFQATT and CDR2 is SNEGSKA (reference sequence). CDR3 sequence (DNA): TGCAGTGCTAGAGAAGGGACAGGGATGCGGGCTTCACCCCTCCACTTT. Its protein product is CSAREGTGMRASPLHF.

This clonotype was seen a handful of times. V usage is TRBV20-1 and J usage is TRBJ2-1, with TRBD2 identical over 8 bases. Unmatched junction bases numbered 7, after V lost 0 bases and J lost 3 bases. The CDR3 is made up of 16 amino acids. Germline CDR1 and CDR2: DFQATT and SNEGSKA (reference sequence). CDR3 sequence: CSARDRLAGFYNEQFF. Here the CDR3 DNA reads TGCAGTGCTAGAGATCGGTTAGCGGGATTCTACAATGAGCAGTTCTTC.

This rearrangement joins TRBV12-3 or TRBV12-4 to TRBJ2-3; D uncertain. Trimming removed 7 bases at V and 0 bases at J, with 11 bases between. CDR3 length equals 14 residues. CDR3 DNA sequence: TGTGCCAGCAATCCCCTTGGTAGCACAGATACGCAGTATTTT. This encodes CASNPLGSTDTQYF.

This clonotype came up many times. The chain carries TRBV15 and TRBJ2-3, with a possible D match to TRBD1 (6 bases). The CDR3 length is 14 residues. Germline-derived CDR1 and CDR2 are LNHNV and YYDKDF (reference sequence). V shed 6 bases and J shed 4 bases, with 14 bases lying between them. The CDR3 is CATSKDSLPDTQYF. The CDR3 bases are TGTGCCACCAGTAAGGACAGCTTGCCAGATACGCAGTATTTT.

This clonotype was found many times. The genes are TRBV6-1 and TRBJ1-2; 7 nucleotides match TRBD1. Germline-derived CDR1 and CDR2 are MNHNS and SASEGT. The CDR3 totals 14 residues. The trim removed 5 bases at V and 4 bases at J, leaving 7 bases unmatched. The DNA of the CDR3 is TGTGCCAGCAGTCCCCTAGGACAGGCCTATGGCTACACCTTC. Translation: CASSPLGQAYGYTF.

This clonotype was recorded many times. This chain links TRBV2 with TRBJ1-2; 10 bases align to TRBD1. This CDR3 comprises 15 residues. V shed 10 bases and J 5 bases; nucleotides not matched to a gene: 13. Germline V gene lookup returns CDR1 SNHLY and CDR2 FYNNEI. The CDR3 spells CANEARDRGLYGYTF. The CDR3, as DNA: TGTGCCAACGAAGCCAGGGACAGGGGATTGTATGGCTACACCTTC.

The chain is built from TRBV28 and TRBJ2-2; D perhaps matches TRBD1 (7 bases). V was clipped by 8 bases and J by 2 bases, with 12 bases between them. Germline CDR1 is MDHEN and CDR2 is SYDVKM. The CDR3 extends over 14 amino acids. The CDR3 DNA sequence: TGTGCCAGCGGGGGGACAGTCAACACCGGGGAGCTGTTTTTT. Translated: CASGGTVNTGELFF. The full variable domain, its missing parts supplied by reference TRBV28 and TRBJ2-2, is DVKVTQSSRYLVKRTGEKVFLECVQDMDHENMFWYRQDPGLGLRLIYFSYDVKMKEKGDIPEGYSVSREKKERFSLILESASTNQTSMYLCASGGTVNTGELFFGEGSRLTVL.

This clonotype has ten or more counts. This chain joins TRBV7-2 and TRBJ2-1, with 12 bases that match TRBD2. Germline CDR1 reads SGHTA; CDR2 reads FQGNSA. The CDR3 is 16 amino acids. V was clipped by 5 bases and J by 8 bases; unmatched bases: 10. In DNA form, the CDR3 reads TGTGCCAGCAGCCGAACCCTAGCGGGGGGGCTTTATGAGCAGTTCTTC. Translating it yields CASSRTLAGGLYEQFF.

This clonotype was seen ten or more times. This chain uses TRBV7-2 with TRBJ2-7; D is ambiguous. This CDR3 spans 15 amino acids. The germline CDR1 and CDR2 sequences are SGHTA and FQGNSA. Trimming removed 1 base from V and 0 bases from J, with 10 bases in between. Written as DNA, the CDR3 is TGTGCCAGCAGCTTAGGAAGTTTTAGCTCCTACGAGCAGTACTTC. It specifies CASSLGSFSSYEQYF. Using reference TRBV7-2 and TRBJ2-7 for the parts outside the CDR3, the full variable domain is GAGVSQSPSNKVTEKGKDVELRCDPISGHTALYWYRQSLGQGLEFLIYFQGNSAPDKSGLPSDRFSAERTGGSVSTLTIQRTQQEDSAVYLCASSLGSFSSYEQYFGPGTRLTVT.

This clonotype was recorded many times. The rearrangement joins TRBV20-1 to TRBJ2-7, with 13 bases lining up with TRBD2. CDR1 is DFQATT, CDR2 SNEGSKA, per germline (reference sequence). Trimming removed 5 bases from V and 1 base from J; junction bases left unmatched: 14. This CDR3 contains 18 residues. CDR3 DNA: TGCAGTGCTGGACGGACTAGCGGGAGTCCCGAGTGGTCCTACGAGCAGTACTTC. It yields the protein CSAGRTSGSPEWSYEQYF.

This clonotype appeared many times. The chain combines TRBV7-2 with TRBJ2-2; tentatively, D is TRBD1 or TRBD2 (5 bases each). Germline V gene sequence: CDR1 SGHTA, CDR2 FQGNSA. This CDR3 comprises 14 residues. Deletions cut 5 bases from V and 6 bases from J, with 13 bases between. This CDR3 is CASSRGVESGELFF. CDR3 in DNA: TGTGCCAGCAGCCGAGGGGTCGAGTCCGGGGAGCTGTTTTTT.

The CDR3 region has the DNA TGCAGTGCTAGTATGGGGGTGTTCCCCTACGAGCAGTACTTC. Its protein is CSASMGVFPYEQYF. This chain links TRBV20-1 with TRBJ2-7; either TRBD1 or TRBD2 may supply D (5 bases each). V dropped 3 bases and J dropped 2 bases, with 14 bases sitting between them. Germline CDR1 is DFQATT and CDR2 is SNEGSKA (reference sequence). The CDR3 is 14 residues long.

This clonotype was observed many times. The chain couples TRBV3-1 to TRBJ2-1; 10 nucleotides match TRBD2. The CDR3 runs to 15 residues. Trimming took 5 bases from V and 2 from J; bases not matched to a gene: 3. CDR1 is LGHDT and CDR2 is YNNKEL in the germline V gene (reference sequence). The CDR3 DNA reads TGTGCCAGCAGCTACGGACTAGCGGCCTACAATGAGCAGTTCTTC. Amino acid sequence: CASSYGLAAYNEQFF.

The V gene is TRBV16, the J gene TRBJ2-7; D is undetermined. V was pared by 3 bases and J by 2 bases, with 5 bases between. The CDR3 consists of 12 residues. From germline, CDR1 is KGHSY and CDR2 FQNENV. CDR3 protein: CASSQSAYEQYF. In DNA form, the CDR3 reads TGTGCCAGCAGCCAGAGTGCCTACGAGCAGTACTTC. The full variable domain, its missing parts supplied by reference TRBV16 and TRBJ2-7, is GEEVAQTPKHLVRGEGQKAKLYCAPIKGHSYVFWYQQVLKNEFKFLISFQNENVFDETGMPKERFSAKCLPNSPCSLEIQATKLEDSAVYFCASSQSAYEQYFGPGTRLTVT.

This clonotype has ten or more counts. The rearrangement joins TRBV3-1 to TRBJ2-5; a possible D gene is TRBD1 (5 bases). V was pared by 0 bases and J by 9 bases, with 8 bases between. This CDR3 region has 12 residues. Germline values: CDR1 LGHDT, CDR2 YNNKEL (reference sequence). The CDR3, as DNA: TGTGCCAGCAGCCAAGACAAAGGGGCCCAGTACTTC. Its protein is CASSQDKGAQYF.

There are many counts of this clonotype. The V and J genes are TRBV9 and TRBJ2-2; D may be TRBD1 or TRBD2 (6 bases each). This CDR3 spans 15 amino acids. CDR1 and CDR2 (germline): SGDLS, YYNGEE. V was cut by 1 base and J by 6 bases, with 13 bases left in between. CDR3: CASSVWAGEAGELFF. In DNA, the CDR3 is TGTGCCAGCAGCGTATGGGCAGGGGAGGCCGGGGAGCTGTTTTTT.

Ten or more counts support this clonotype. This chain uses TRBV4-3 with TRBJ1-2; TRBD1 agrees at 7 bases. The CDR3 consists of 18 residues. V shed 0 bases, J shed 0 bases, and the junction held 10 bases outside the gene matches. Germline CDR1 is LGHNA and CDR2 is YSLEER. In DNA, the CDR3 is TGCGCCAGCAGCCAAGATGGGACAGACCTACTAGCTAACTATGGCTACACCTTC. This translates into CASSQDGTDLLANYGYTF.

This clonotype has at least ten counts. The chain uses TRBV29-1 and TRBJ2-7; D is unclear. V shed 0 bases and J shed 1 base, with 7 bases lying between them. Germline CDR1 and CDR2: SQVTM and ANQGSEA. This CDR3 is 13 amino acids long. CDR3 in amino acids: CSVEESRSYEQYF. For the CDR3, the DNA is TGCAGCGTTGAAGAGTCCAGGTCCTACGAGCAGTACTTC.

This clonotype was counted ten times or more. The V and J genes are TRBV7-2 and TRBJ2-7; TRBD2 matches 7 bases. This CDR3 is built from 13 residues. The germline CDR1 and CDR2 sequences are SGHTA and FQGNSA. Trimming took 1 base from V and 5 from J; bases not matched to a gene: 2. The chain's CDR3 is CASSLGAGDEQYF. CDR3 coding DNA: TGTGCCAGCAGCTTAGGTGCGGGGGACGAGCAGTACTTC.

The genes are TRBV4-2 and TRBJ2-2; no reliable D call. This CDR3 contains 16 residues. V lost 4 bases and J lost 1, with 13 bases in between. CDR1 LGHNA and CDR2 YNFKEQ come from the germline V gene. For the CDR3, the DNA is TGTGCCAGCAGCCCCTCAGGACGAGAGAACACCGGGGAGCTGTTTTTT. This translates into CASSPSGRENTGELFF.